The T cell receptor beta chain under discussion was sequenced for a study of blood T cell repertoires in COVID-19. Germline values: CDR1 LNHDA, CDR2 SQIVND (reference sequence). The CDR3 length is 15 residues. The germline V and J ends were trimmed by 6 bases and 7 bases, with 16 bases remaining between them. This clone was recorded once. TCRdb keeps only in-frame clones here, not all; method: immunoSEQ multiplex PCR. The sample includes over 150,000 clones, around 83% seen only once; the top ten take 0.85% to 1.2%. V is TRBV19 and J is TRBJ1-6; D is ambiguous. The sequence derives from a man aged 35-49 years with acute or convalescent COVID-19. Sequenced: peripheral blood. This CDR3 reads CASSTMGTRNSPLHF. CDR3 DNA sequence: TGTGCCAGTAGCACAATGGGCACTCGCAATTCACCCCTCCACTTT.